This T cell receptor beta chain was recovered during a study of blood T cell repertoires in COVID-19. Study information: The study drew acute and convalescent COVID-19 samples from the United States, Italy and Spain. Sources were T cells, B-cell-depleted T cells, or PBMCs; the material itself was cDNA or gDNA.

The germline V gene has CDR1 LGHNT and CDR2 FRNRAP. This CDR3 comprises 13 residues. The V and J ends lost 4 bases and 7 bases, in that order; junction bases with no gene match: 3. Study processing details: Estimates of nucleated cell counts were drawn from the amplification of reference gene primers. Profiling relied on immunoSEQ multiplex PCR, and the TCRdb table lists in-frame clones only, not all of them. For V, J and clone size, that table is used; D and trimming come from the DNA. Among over 150,000 clones, approximately 84% were seen once, and the ten largest hold 2.5% to 3%. Sequencing was done on a sample of peripheral blood. The rearrangement joins TRBV12-5 to TRBJ1-5; 8 bases fit TRBD1. This TCR derives from a woman over 75 with COVID-19, enrolled during active disease. CDR3 in DNA: TGTGCTAGTGGTTCCTACAGGGGGCAGCCCCAGCATTTT. Protein product: CASGSYRGQPQHF.